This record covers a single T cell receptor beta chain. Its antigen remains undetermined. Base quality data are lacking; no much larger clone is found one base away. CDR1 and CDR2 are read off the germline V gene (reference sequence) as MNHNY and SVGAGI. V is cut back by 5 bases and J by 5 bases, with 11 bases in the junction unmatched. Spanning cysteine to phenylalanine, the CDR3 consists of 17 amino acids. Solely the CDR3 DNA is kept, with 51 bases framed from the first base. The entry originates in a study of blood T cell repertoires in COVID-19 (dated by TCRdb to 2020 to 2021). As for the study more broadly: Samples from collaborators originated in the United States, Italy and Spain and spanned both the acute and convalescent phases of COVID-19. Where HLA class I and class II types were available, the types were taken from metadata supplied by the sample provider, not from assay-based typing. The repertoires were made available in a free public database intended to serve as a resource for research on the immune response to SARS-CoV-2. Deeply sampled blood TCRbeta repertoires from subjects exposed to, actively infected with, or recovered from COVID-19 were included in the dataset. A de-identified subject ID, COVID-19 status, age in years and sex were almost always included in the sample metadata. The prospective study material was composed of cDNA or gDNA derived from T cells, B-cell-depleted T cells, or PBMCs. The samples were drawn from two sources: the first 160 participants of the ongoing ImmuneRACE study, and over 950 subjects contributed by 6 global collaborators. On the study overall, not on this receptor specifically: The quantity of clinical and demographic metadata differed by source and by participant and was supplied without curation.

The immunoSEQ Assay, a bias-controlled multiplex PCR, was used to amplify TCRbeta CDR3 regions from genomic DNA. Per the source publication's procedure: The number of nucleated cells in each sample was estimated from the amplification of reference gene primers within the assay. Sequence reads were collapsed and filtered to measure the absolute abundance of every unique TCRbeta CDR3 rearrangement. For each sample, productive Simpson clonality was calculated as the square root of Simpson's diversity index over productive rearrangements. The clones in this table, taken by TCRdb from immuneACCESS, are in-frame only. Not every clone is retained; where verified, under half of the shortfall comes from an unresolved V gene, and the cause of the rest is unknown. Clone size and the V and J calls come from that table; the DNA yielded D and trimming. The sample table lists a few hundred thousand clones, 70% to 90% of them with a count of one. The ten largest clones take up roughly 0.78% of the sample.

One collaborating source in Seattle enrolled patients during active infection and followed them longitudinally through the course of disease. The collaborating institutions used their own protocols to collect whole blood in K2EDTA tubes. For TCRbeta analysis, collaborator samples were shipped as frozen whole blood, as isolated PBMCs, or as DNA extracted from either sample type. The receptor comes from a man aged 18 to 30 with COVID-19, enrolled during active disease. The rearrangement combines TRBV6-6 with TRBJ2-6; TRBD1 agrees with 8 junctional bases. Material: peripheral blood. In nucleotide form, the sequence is TGTGCCAGCAGTCGACGGACAGGGACGAATTGGGCCAACGTCCTGACTTTC. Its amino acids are CASSRRTGTNWANVLTF.